These T cell receptor beta chains were read from a single sample in a study of blood T cell repertoires in COVID-19. Repertoires were generated with immunoSEQ multiplex PCR, while TCRdb's copy carries only in-frame clones and drops some. The data hold fewer than 90,000 clones, with about 95% observed a single time. The sequenced sample was peripheral blood. The receptors here all came from a human donor with active COVID-19. The donor label of this sample is uncertain. Both conserved end residues are part of each CDR3. The D gene is left open where the match is weak. For some rows the clone size is stated as once, few or many, or as a class when expanded; others skip it.

d_call clone_size j_call v_call cdr3_nt cdr3_aa
TRBD2 . TRBJ2-2 TRBV5-4 TGTGCCAGCAGCGGGGGGGTGGGACTAGCGGATCACACCGGGGAGCTGTTTTTT CASSGGVGLADHTGELFF
TRBD2 few TRBJ2-1 TRBV3-1/TRBV3-2 TGTGCCAGCAGCCAGATGATAGCGGGAGGGCCGCAGTTCTTC CASSQMIAGGPQFF
. . TRBJ2-7 TRBV6-2/TRBV6-3 TGTGCCAGCAGTTACTCGAGTACGGCTAGCTACTACGAGCAGTACTTC CASSYSSTASYYEQYF
. . TRBJ2-7 TRBV3-1/TRBV3-2 TGTGCCAGCAGCCAAGATCGAGCGGGCGGGGTCTACGAGCAGTACTTC CASSQDRAGGVYEQYF
TRBD1 . TRBJ1-2 TRBV15 TGTGCCACCTCCGTGACAGGGGCGGATGGCTACACCTTC CATSVTGADGYTF
TRBD1 . TRBJ1-1 TRBV27 TGTGCCAGCACCCCATCATCCGGACAGGGGAAGATTGAAGCTTTCTTT CASTPSSGQGKIEAFF
TRBD2 . TRBJ2-1 TRBV27 TGTGCCAGCTACGGGACTAGCGGGGGGCAGGGTGAGCAGTTCTTC CASYGTSGGQGEQFF
. . TRBJ2-7 TRBV6-2/TRBV6-3 TGTGCCAGCAGTTACAGCAGGGTCTCCTACGAGCAGTACTTC CASSYSRVSYEQYF
. . TRBJ1-5 TRBV6-1 TGTGCCAGCAGTGCTTCGGTACCGCATAGCAATCAGCCCCAGCATTTT CASSASVPHSNQPQHF
. . TRBJ1-1 TRBV7-9 TGTGCCAGCACCCGTGGGGGGAAGAACACTGAAGCTTTCTTT CASTRGGKNTEAFF
. . TRBJ2-4 TRBV29-1 TGCAGCGTTGAGGTTAGCTGGGCCAAAAACATTCAGTACTTC CSVEVSWAKNIQYF
. . TRBJ1-1 TRBV27 TGTGCCAGCCACAGGGCCTATGCAATGAACACTGAAGCTTTCTTT CASHRAYAMNTEAFF
TRBD2 . TRBJ2-3 TRBV5-1 TGCGCCAGCAGCTTTCGACTAGCGGGAGACACAGATACGCAGTATTTT CASSFRLAGDTDTQYF
TRBD1 . TRBJ2-3 TRBV6-4 TGTGCCAGCAGTCGGAAGGGGGCCGGAACAGATACGCAGTATTTT CASSRKGAGTDTQYF
. . TRBJ2-5 TRBV5-1 TGCGCCAGCAGCGCGTCCCCCCGGGGGTTCCAAGAGACCCAGTACTTC CASSASPRGFQETQYF
. . TRBJ1-2 TRBV2 TGTGCCAGCACCTCACTGGGCCTGGGTGGCTACACCTTC CASTSLGLGGYTF
. . TRBJ1-4 TRBV7-9 TGTGCCAGCAGCCCCCTGACAGGCGTGAATGAAAAACTGTTTTTT CASSPLTGVNEKLFF
TRBD2 . TRBJ2-1 TRBV27 TGTGCCAGCGGACTAGCGGGAGGATATGAGCAGTTCTTC CASGLAGGYEQFF
TRBD1 . TRBJ2-7 TRBV28 TGTGCCAGCAGTTTATTTTTTGGGACAGGAGTAATGGAGCAGTACTTC CASSLFFGTGVMEQYF
TRBD1 once TRBJ1-4 TRBV4-3 TGCGCCAGCAGCCAAGATCCGACAGGGAGAGCTAATGAAAAACTGTTTTTT CASSQDPTGRANEKLFF
TRBD1 . TRBJ1-4 TRBV28 TGTGCCAGCAGGGGGATGGGCAGGGGGAAACTGTTTTTT CASRGMGRGKLFF
. . TRBJ2-3 TRBV21-1 TGTGCCAGCAGCAAGGGGCGGACAGGTACCACAGATACGCAGTATTTT CASSKGRTGTTDTQYF
TRBD1 . TRBJ2-3 TRBV4-3 TGCGCCAGCAGCCAAGATCTAACGGGACAGGGATCTAACCAGCCAGATACGCAGTATTTT CASSQDLTGQGSNQPDTQYF
. . TRBJ2-5 TRBV21-1 TGTGCCAGCAGCCTGACGGACGGGGAAGAGACCCAGTACTTC CASSLTDGEETQYF
. . TRBJ2-2 TRBV27 TGTGCCAGCAGTTTATGGGGCGGGAATGGGGAGCTGTTTTTT CASSLWGGNGELFF
. . TRBJ1-2 TRBV18 TGTGCCAGCTCTTTGCAGGGGAGCGATGGCTACACCTTC CASSLQGSDGYTF
. . TRBJ1-5 TRBV13 TGTGCCAGCAGCTTAGGCAGAGGCGGGGATCAGCCCCAGCATTTT CASSLGRGGDQPQHF
TRBD1 . TRBJ2-2 TRBV29-1 TGCAGCGTTAAGGGGGCTCACGCCGACACCGGGGAGCTGTTTTTT CSVKGAHADTGELFF
. . TRBJ1-3 TRBV28 TGTGCCAGCAGCCCGGGGTACGGAAACACCATATATTTT CASSPGYGNTIYF
TRBD2 . TRBJ2-7 TRBV11-2 TGTGCCAGCAGCTTAATCCTAGCGGGATCCTACGAGCAGTACTTC CASSLILAGSYEQYF
TRBD1 . TRBJ2-7 TRBV24-1 TGTGCCACCAGTGGCTCTCCGGGACAGGGTGCTACCTACGAGCAGTACTTC CATSGSPGQGATYEQYF
TRBD1 . TRBJ1-1 TRBV11-3 TGTGCCAGCCTCCAGGGGGCTGAAGCTTTCTTT CASLQGAEAFF
. . TRBJ2-1 TRBV27 TGTGCCAGCAGTTTGTTAGGGGCTCAGTTCTTC CASSLLGAQFF
. . TRBJ2-7 TRBV7-9 TGTGCCAGCAGCTTAGGCCGACAGACCTACGAGCAGTACTTC CASSLGRQTYEQYF
. . TRBJ1-5 TRBV12-5 TGTGCTAGTGGTTTGAAGATCGGGGAGGTGAACAATCAGCCCCAGCATTTT CASGLKIGEVNNQPQHF
TRBD1 . TRBJ1-3 TRBV28 TGTGCCAGCAGCCTGAACCAGGGGGCTTTTATGAACACCATATATTTT CASSLNQGAFMNTIYF
TRBD2 . TRBJ2-3 TRBV5-4 TGTGCCAGCAGCCCCGGGTTAGCGGGGGGCCAGGCAGATACGCAGTATTTT CASSPGLAGGQADTQYF
. . TRBJ1-2 TRBV6-5 TGTGCCAGCAGTCCGACCGACAGGCCTGGCTACACCTTC CASSPTDRPGYTF
. . TRBJ2-3 TRBV28 TGTGCCAGCCCTAAGGGGGCAGATACGCAGTATTTT CASPKGADTQYF
TRBD2 . TRBJ2-5 TRBV7-9 TGTGCCAGCAACTCGGGTGGACTAGCGGCACTCTGGGGGGAGACCCAGTACTTC CASNSGGLAALWGETQYF
TRBD1 . TRBJ1-1 TRBV2 TGTGCCAGCAGATGGACAGGGTACACTGAAGCTTTCTTT CASRWTGYTEAFF
TRBD1 . TRBJ2-4 TRBV24-1 TGTGCCACCAGTGTCGCCGGGACAGGGGACGAAAACATTCAGTACTTC CATSVAGTGDENIQYF
. few TRBJ2-2 TRBV5-1 TGCGCCAGCAGACCGGGACTCCGGTCCGGGGAGCTGTTTTTT CASRPGLRSGELFF
. few TRBJ1-1 TRBV18 TGTGCCAGCTCAACACTCGCAGACACTGAAGCTTTCTTT CASSTLADTEAFF
TRBD1 . TRBJ2-2 TRBV7-2 TGTGCCAGCAGCCCCCCCGGACAGGGGGCCGGGGAGCTGTTTTTT CASSPPGQGAGELFF
. . TRBJ1-3 TRBV7-9 TGTGCCAGCAGTATACAGGGCTCAGGAAACACCATATATTTT CASSIQGSGNTIYF
. . TRBJ2-1 TRBV2 TGTGCCAGCAGTCCTCCGGACACGACAAAGTACAATGAGCAGTTCTTC CASSPPDTTKYNEQFF
. few TRBJ1-5 TRBV28 TGTGCCAGTCTCCGGGGTTCGCAGCCCCAGCATTTT CASLRGSQPQHF
TRBD1 . TRBJ2-1 TRBV19 TGTGCCAGTAGTTCCTGGACAGGGGAATATGAGCAGTTCTTC CASSSWTGEYEQFF
. . TRBJ1-1 TRBV2 TGTGCCAGCAAAGTCTATCAGAACACTGAAGCTTTCTTT CASKVYQNTEAFF
. . TRBJ2-2 TRBV5-1 TGCGCCAGCAGCCCCCGACAGGAGTACACCGGGGAGCTGTTTTTT CASSPRQEYTGELFF
. . TRBJ2-2 TRBV5-1 TGCGCCAGCAGCGGTAGTAACACCGGGGAGCTGTTTTTT CASSGSNTGELFF
TRBD1 . TRBJ1-6 TRBV5-1 TGCGCCAGCAGCTTGGTAGGGGACAGGGGGAATTCACCCCTCCACTTT CASSLVGDRGNSPLHF
. . TRBJ1-1 TRBV11-3 TGTGCCAGCAGCCTCGGACAGCCAAACACTGAAGCTTTCTTT CASSLGQPNTEAFF
. . TRBJ2-5 TRBV9 TGTGCCAGCAGCGTAGGGGGACTCATGGTCGAAGAGACCCAGTACTTC CASSVGGLMVEETQYF
. . TRBJ2-1 TRBV19 TGTGCCATAAGGACAGCTGACAATGAGCAGTTCTTC CAIRTADNEQFF
TRBD1 . TRBJ2-7 TRBV6-5 TGTGCCAGCAGCACTATGACAGGGGACTCCTACGAGCAGTACTTC CASSTMTGDSYEQYF
. . TRBJ2-7 TRBV27 TGTGCCAGCAGTCCCCCGGGGATCAGGTTGGGTGAGCAGTACTTC CASSPPGIRLGEQYF